The T cell receptor beta chain described here comes from a study of human T cells and chemical hapten exposure. TCRdb analysed the RACE reads with MiXCR anew, one entry per CDR3 protein. The sample carries 50,000 to 75,000 distinct CDR3 sequences, approximately 10% recorded once. Sample time point: patch test 3, about 24 weeks after DPC sensitization. Documented treatment: therapeutic diphenylcyclopropenone sensitization with weekly scalp DPC. The V and J ends lost 6 bases and 5 bases, in that order; junction bases with no gene match: 10. The CDR3 length is 15 residues. Germline V gene sequence: CDR1 SGHAT, CDR2 FQNNGV.

The rearrangement links TRBV11-2 to TRBJ2-5; 9 bases fit TRBD2. The sequence came from a woman in her thirties with alopecia areata. Some clones in this sample may be carry-over from other donors' samples. The sample in question was whole blood, obtained in connection with sensitization to the hapten diphenylcyclopropenone (DPC). Here the CDR3 DNA reads TGTGCCAGCAGGCTCGGGACTAGCAGACCCGAGACCCAGTACTTC. Translation gives CASRLGTSRPETQYF.